This T cell receptor beta chain is from a study of blood T cell repertoires in COVID-19. Study summary: The samples span acute and convalescent COVID-19 from the United States, Italy and Spain. PBMCs, B-cell-depleted T cells, or T cells were the source of the cDNA or gDNA that made up the material.

Source study methods: Reference gene primer amplification gave estimated nucleated cell counts. TCRdb keeps only in-frame clones here, not all; method: immunoSEQ multiplex PCR. V and J calls plus clone size are reproduced from that table; the DNA served to infer D and trimming. The sample lists tens of thousands of clones; around 75% were seen once. Trimming removed 5 bases from V and 4 bases from J; junction bases left unmatched: 5. Germline V gene lookup returns CDR1 LNHDA and CDR2 SQIVND (reference sequence). This CDR3 has 15 residues. The chain uses TRBV19 and TRBJ2-4, with 10 bases that match TRBD2. The receptor comes from a woman older than 75 with acute or convalescent COVID-19. Sequenced input: peripheral blood. This chain's CDR3 is CASSELAGQKNIQYF. The CDR3 nucleotides are TGTGCCAGTAGTGAACTAGCGGGGCAGAAAAACATTCAGTACTTC. Full variable domain (missing parts from reference TRBV19 and TRBJ2-4): DGGITQSPKYLFRKEGQNVTLSCEQNLNHDAMYWYRQDPGQGLRLIYYSQIVNDFQKGDIAEGYSVSREKKESFPLTVTSAQKNPTAFYLCASSELAGQKNIQYFGAGTRLSVL.